The 22 T cell receptor beta chains below all came from one sample that was sequenced in a study of T cells in Graves' hyperthyroidism and ophthalmopathy. What was amplified from RNA transcripts were TCR beta CDR3 regions. HTBI primers were used for first-round RT-PCR of the TCR CDR3. TCRdb independently ran MiXCR on the multiplex PCR reads; one entry per CDR3 protein. The data contain 500,000 to 650,000 distinct CDR3 sequences, about 20% of them singletons. What was sequenced was blood. The receptors stem from a man aged 40-55 years with Graves' ophthalmopathy.

This chain's CDR3 is CASSSTVDEGYTF. The CDR3 nucleotides read TGTGCCAGCAGCTCGACAGTGGATGAGGGCTACACCTTC. The V and J genes are TRBV7-2 and TRBJ1-2; maybe TRBD1 (5 bases). V shed 4 bases and J shed 8 bases, with 14 bases lying between them. CDR3 length: 13 residues. Germline lookup yields CDR1 SGHTA and CDR2 FQGNSA.

The rearrangement joins TRBV12-3 or TRBV12-4 to TRBJ1-6; D is unclear. The CDR3 extends over 14 amino acids. V dropped 5 bases and J dropped 6 bases, with 11 bases sitting between them. The CDR3 protein is CASSLNPSNSPLHF. In nucleotides, the CDR3 is TGTGCCAGCAGTCTCAATCCTTCTAATTCACCCCTCCACTTT.

V gene TRBV11-2 combines with J gene TRBJ2-6; TRBD1 agrees at 7 bases. This CDR3 comprises 18 residues. V lost 6 bases to trimming and J lost 0 bases; unmatched junction nucleotides: 11. From germline, CDR1 is SGHAT and CDR2 FQNNGV. The CDR3: CASRSARTGDSGANVLTF. DNA of the CDR3: TGTGCCAGCAGGTCGGCAAGGACAGGAGACTCTGGGGCCAACGTCCTGACTTTC.

This clonotype was recorded many times. The J gene is TRBJ1-1, the V gene TRBV30, with D possibly being TRBD1 (5 bases). Trimming stripped 8 bases from V and 10 bases from J, with 17 bases between. The CDR3 covers 11 residues. Germline CDR1 and CDR2: GTSNPN and SVGIG (reference sequence). The CDR3 region has the DNA TGTGCCCTCAAGCTCGTCGGGGGAGCTTTCTTT. It encodes CALKLVGGAFF.

This clonotype occurred a few times. This rearrangement joins TRBV2 to TRBJ2-7; 9 nucleotides agree with TRBD2. The CDR3 consists of 14 residues. Germline trimming cut 7 bases from V and 4 bases from J; bases unmatched to any gene: 8. Germline CDR1 SNHLY, CDR2 FYNNEI. The CDR3 is CASKASGNTYEQYF. The CDR3 bases are TGTGCCAGCAAGGCTAGCGGGAACACTTACGAGCAGTACTTC.

V gene TRBV7-9 combines with J gene TRBJ1-3; D unresolved. CDR1 SEHNR and CDR2 FQNEAQ come from the germline V gene (reference sequence). The CDR3 contains 14 residues. Trimming removed 7 bases at V and 0 bases at J, with 10 bases between. The CDR3 is CASTPRGSGNTIYF. Written as DNA, the CDR3 is TGTGCCAGCACCCCCCGGGGCTCTGGAAACACCATATATTTT.

This chain uses TRBV7-2 with TRBJ1-6; no reliable D call. V lost 2 bases, J lost 10 bases, and 12 bases lay in between. The CDR3 consists of 14 residues. Germline CDR1 reads SGHTA; CDR2 reads FQGNSA. In nucleotides, the CDR3 is TGTGCCAGCAGCTTAAACGGGGTTGCCTCACCCCTCCACTTT. It is translated as CASSLNGVASPLHF.

The sample holds many counts of this clonotype. The chain uses TRBV10-3 and TRBJ1-1; possibly TRBD1 for D (5 bases). V lost 8 bases and J 2 bases, leaving 12 bases between the germline ends. Germline-derived CDR1 and CDR2 are ENHRY and SYGVKD. CDR3 length: 13 amino acids. Here the CDR3 DNA reads TGTGCCATCGGGGCAGCGTACAACACTGAAGCTTTCTTT. It is translated as CAIGAAYNTEAFF.

This clonotype was detected ten times or more. The chain's CDR3 is CASSQDSWTGELFF. The CDR3 DNA reads as TGTGCCAGCTCACAGGACAGCTGGACCGGGGAGCTGTTTTTT. The chain combines TRBV18 with TRBJ2-2; tentative D call: TRBD1 (6 bases). This CDR3 contains 14 residues. Per germline, CDR1 KGHSH and CDR2 LQKENI. V lost 4 bases and J 5 bases, leaving 11 bases between the germline ends. The variable domain in full, completed from reference TRBV18 and TRBJ2-2, reads NAGVMQNPRHLVRRRGQEARLRCSPMKGHSHVYWYRQLPEEGLKFMVYLQKENIIDESGMPKERFSAEFPKEGPSILRIQQVVRGDSAAYFCASSQDSWTGELFFGEGSRLTVL.

The chain couples TRBV19 to TRBJ2-1; D is tentatively TRBD1 or TRBD2 (5 bases each). The CDR3 has 16 amino acids. Germline CDR1 is LNHDA and CDR2 is SQIVND (reference sequence). Deletions cut 1 base from V and 4 bases from J, with 14 bases between. The CDR3 protein is CASSIAGLGPYNEQFF. The CDR3 nucleotides read TGTGCCAGTAGTATAGCCGGACTGGGGCCTTACAATGAGCAGTTCTTC.

V is TRBV2 and J is TRBJ2-7, with no clear D. In germline, CDR1 is SNHLY, CDR2 FYNNEI. V was clipped by 8 bases and J by 1 base, with 9 bases between them. This CDR3 is 12 amino acids long. As DNA, the CDR3 is TGTGCCAGCGTAGGGCCGTCCTACGAGCAGTACTTC. Translated: CASVGPSYEQYF.

This clonotype was observed at least ten times. This chain connects TRBV28 to TRBJ2-2; perhaps TRBD2 as D (6 bases). This CDR3 comprises 15 residues. Trimming removed 2 bases at V and 3 bases at J, with 10 bases between. Germline V gene sequence: CDR1 MDHEN, CDR2 SYDVKM. CDR3 in amino acids: CASSLAGLHTGELFF. The DNA of the CDR3 is TGTGCCAGCAGTTTAGCAGGACTACACACCGGGGAGCTGTTTTTT.

This clonotype was picked up many times. V usage is TRBV2 and J usage is TRBJ2-7; the D is unclear. Trimming took 4 bases from V and 0 from J, leaving 7 bases between them. This CDR3 is built from 13 residues. Germline-derived CDR1 and CDR2 are SNHLY and FYNNEI. CDR3 amino acids: CASSADLSYEQYF. The CDR3 nucleotides read TGTGCCAGCAGTGCGGACCTCTCCTACGAGCAGTACTTC. The variable domain in full, completed from reference TRBV2 and TRBJ2-7, reads EPEVTQTPSHQVTQMGQEVILRCVPISNHLYFYWYRQILGQKVEFLVSFYNNEISEKSEIFDDQFSVERPDGSNFTLKIRSTKLEDSAMYFCASSADLSYEQYFGPGTRLTVT.

This clonotype was seen only a few times. The gene calls are TRBV5-1 and TRBJ2-2, with TRBD2 identical over 11 bases. This CDR3 is built from 16 residues. Losses at the gene ends were 4 bases for V and 4 bases for J; bases not matched to a gene: 6. CDR1 and CDR2 from the germline V gene are SGHRS and YFSETQ. The CDR3 protein is CASSPQGLAGTGELFF. The DNA of the CDR3 is TGCGCCAGCAGCCCTCAAGGACTAGCGGGCACCGGGGAGCTGTTTTTT.

This clonotype was observed at least ten times. The rearrangement links TRBV28 to TRBJ2-7; D is undetermined. The CDR3 has 14 residues. The V and J ends lost 3 bases and 0 bases respectively, with 9 bases between them. Germline CDR1 is MDHEN and CDR2 is SYDVKM. Written as DNA, the CDR3 is TGTGCCAGCAGTTTTCTGGGCTTCTCCTACGAGCAGTACTTC. Protein: CASSFLGFSYEQYF.

On this clonotype: Mismatch with germline at one junction end may stem from a read error. V gene TRBV6-5 combines with J gene TRBJ1-1, with D perhaps TRBD1 (5 bases). Germline V gives CDR1 MNHEY, CDR2 SVGAGI. The CDR3 is 15 amino acids. The CDR3 is CASSYSGQLDTGAFF. The CDR3 coding sequence is TGTGCCAGCAGTTACTCGGGTCAGTTGGACACTGGAGCTTTCTTT.

The genes are TRBV19 and TRBJ1-1; the match to TRBD1 covers 7 bases. CDR3 size: 13 residues. With V trimmed by 8 bases and J by 5 bases, 8 bases remained unmatched. Germline CDR1 is LNHDA and CDR2 is SQIVND (reference sequence). The CDR3 region is CASGFSGGTEAFF. The CDR3 region has the DNA TGTGCCAGTGGTTTCTCAGGGGGTACTGAAGCTTTCTTT.

This clonotype has a handful of counts. A much more abundant neighbour one base away suggests this may be a read error. CDR3 DNA sequence: TGTGCCAGCAGGGCAGGGGATACGCAGTATTTT. Translated: CASRAGDTQYF. The chain uses TRBV6-2 or TRBV6-3 and TRBJ2-3; D might be TRBD1 (5 bases). The germline V and J ends were trimmed by 6 bases and 6 bases, with 7 bases remaining between them. This CDR3 spans 11 amino acids. The germline V gene has CDR1 MNHEY and CDR2 SVGEGT.

Many counts were recorded for this clonotype. The chain joins TRBV30 to TRBJ1-5, with D possibly TRBD1 on 5 matching bases. The CDR3 has 14 amino acids. Trimming removed 0 bases at V and 3 bases at J, with 9 bases between. CDR1 and CDR2 from the germline V gene are GTSNPN and SVGIG (reference sequence). The CDR3, as DNA: TGTGCCTGGAGTGTTGGGACGGCCAATCAGCCCCAGCATTTT. It yields the protein CAWSVGTANQPQHF. Based on the CDR3 plus reference TRBV30 and TRBJ1-5, the full variable domain is SQTIHQWPATLVQPVGSPLSLECTVEGTSNPNLYWYRQAAGRGLQLLFYSVGIGQISSEVPQNLSASRPQDRQFILSSKKLLLSDSGFYLCAWSVGTANQPQHFGDGTRLSIL.

Details on this clonotype: This may come from a read error, since a much larger clone is one base off. The genes are TRBV6-9 and TRBJ2-7, with D perhaps TRBD2 (6 bases). The last part of the DNA fits TRBJ2-1 better; the J call may be wrong. Germline V CDR1 and CDR2: MNHGY, SVAAGI. The CDR3 extends over 15 amino acids. The CDR3 reads CASSYVGGSSYEQFF. The CDR3 nucleotides read TGTGCCAGCAGTTATGTTGGGGGGAGCTCCTACGAGCAGTTCTTC.

This clonotype was seen repeatedly, ten times or more. The chain has TRBV7-9 and TRBJ2-1; the D is unclear. V lost 2 bases and J 8 bases, leaving 7 bases between the germline ends. Germline CDR1 and CDR2: SEHNR and FQNEAQ (reference sequence). The CDR3 totals 12 residues. The CDR3 spells CASSLLGDEQFF. CDR3 nucleotides: TGTGCCAGCAGCTTACTCGGAGATGAGCAGTTCTTC.

This chain connects TRBV7-9 to TRBJ2-1; 8 nucleotides align to TRBD2. Germline loops: CDR1 SEHNR, CDR2 FQNEAQ (reference sequence). V was clipped by 3 bases and J by 0 bases; unmatched bases: 7. This CDR3 has 17 amino acids. CDR3 bases: TGTGCCAGCAGCTTGGGGACTAGGAAGAGCTCCTACAATGAGCAGTTCTTC. Translating gives CASSLGTRKSSYNEQFF. The full variable domain, completed using reference TRBV7-9 and TRBJ2-1, is DTGVSQNPRHKITKRGQNVTFRCDPISEHNRLYWYRQTLGQGPEFLTYFQNEAQLEKSRLLSDRFSAERPKGSFSTLEIQRTEQGDSAMYLCASSLGTRKSSYNEQFFGPGTRLTVL.